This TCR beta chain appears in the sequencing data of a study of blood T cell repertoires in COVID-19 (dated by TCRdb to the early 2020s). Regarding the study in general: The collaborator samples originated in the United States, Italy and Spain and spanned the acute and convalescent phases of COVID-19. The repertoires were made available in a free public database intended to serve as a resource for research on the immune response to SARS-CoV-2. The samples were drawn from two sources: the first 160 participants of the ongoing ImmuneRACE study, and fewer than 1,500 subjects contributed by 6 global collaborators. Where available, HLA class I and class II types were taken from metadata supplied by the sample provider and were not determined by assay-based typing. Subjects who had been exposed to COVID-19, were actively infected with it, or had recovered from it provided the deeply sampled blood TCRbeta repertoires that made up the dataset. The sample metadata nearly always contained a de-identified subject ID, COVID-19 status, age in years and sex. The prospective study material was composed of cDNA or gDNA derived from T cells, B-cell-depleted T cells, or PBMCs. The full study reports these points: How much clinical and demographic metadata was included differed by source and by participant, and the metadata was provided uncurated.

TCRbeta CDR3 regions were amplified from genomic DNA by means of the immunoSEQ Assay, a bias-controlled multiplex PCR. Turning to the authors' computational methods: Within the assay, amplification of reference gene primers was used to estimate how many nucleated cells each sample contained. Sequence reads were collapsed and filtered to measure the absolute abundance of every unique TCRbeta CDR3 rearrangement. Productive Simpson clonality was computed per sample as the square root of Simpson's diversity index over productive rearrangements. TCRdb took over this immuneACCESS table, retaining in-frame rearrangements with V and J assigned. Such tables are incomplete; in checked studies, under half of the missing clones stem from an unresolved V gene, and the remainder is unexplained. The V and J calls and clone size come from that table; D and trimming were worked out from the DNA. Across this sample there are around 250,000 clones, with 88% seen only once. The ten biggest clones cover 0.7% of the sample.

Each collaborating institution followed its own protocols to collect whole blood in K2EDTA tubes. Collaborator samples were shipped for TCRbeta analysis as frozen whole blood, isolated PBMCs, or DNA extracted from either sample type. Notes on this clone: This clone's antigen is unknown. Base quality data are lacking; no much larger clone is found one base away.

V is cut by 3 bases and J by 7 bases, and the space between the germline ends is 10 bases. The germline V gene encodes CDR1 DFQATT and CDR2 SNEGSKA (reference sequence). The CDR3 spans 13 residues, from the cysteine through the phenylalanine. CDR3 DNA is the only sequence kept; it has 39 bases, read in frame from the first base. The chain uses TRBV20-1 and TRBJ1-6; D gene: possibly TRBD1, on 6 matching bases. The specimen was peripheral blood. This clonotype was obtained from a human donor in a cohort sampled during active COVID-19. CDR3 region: CSASTRGNSPLHF. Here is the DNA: TGCAGTGCTAGTACCAGGGGAAATTCACCCCTCCACTTT.